A single sample gave rise to the 27 T cell receptor beta chains below, sequenced in a study of beta chain features in type 1 diabetes. Expressed TCRB transcripts were sequenced after all isolated RNA was converted to cDNA. Here immunoSEQ multiplex PCR was the method, and the copy in TCRdb shows in-frame clones only, minus some. The sample has 300,000 to 450,000 clones; 15% to 20% are singletons. Sequenced sample: naive CD4+ T cells from blood. These receptors came from a woman aged 18-29 years in good health.

The chain has TRBV2 and TRBJ2-1; 9 nucleotides match TRBD2. V gave up 3 bases and J gave up 6 bases; unmatched junction bases: 15. Germline V gene sequence: CDR1 SNHLY, CDR2 FYNNEI. The CDR3 length is 18 residues. CDR3 DNA sequence: TGTGCCAGCAGTGATATCGACCTTGAGCGGGGGGTTAGCAATGAGCAGTTCTTC. Amino acids: CASSDIDLERGVSNEQFF.

The V gene is TRBV18, the J gene TRBJ2-3, with D unclear. The CDR3 runs 16 residues. V gave up 0 bases and J gave up 0 bases, with 10 bases separating them. Germline loops: CDR1 KGHSH, CDR2 LQKENI. The DNA of the CDR3 is TGTGCCAGCTCACCACCAGGTCAGACTAGCACAGATACGCAGTATTTT. This translates into CASSPPGQTSTDTQYF. The full variable domain, its missing parts supplied by reference TRBV18 and TRBJ2-3, is NAGVMQNPRHLVRRRGQEARLRCSPMKGHSHVYWYRQLPEEGLKFMVYLQKENIIDESGMPKERFSAEFPKEGPSILRIQQVVRGDSAAYFCASSPPGQTSTDTQYFGPGTRLTVL.

The V and J genes are TRBV5-1 and TRBJ1-1, with 7 positions matching TRBD1. This CDR3 is built from 13 residues. Germline CDR1 is SGHRS and CDR2 is YFSETQ. Germline trimming cut 5 bases from V and 7 bases from J; bases unmatched to any gene: 8. In DNA form, the CDR3 reads TGCGCCAGCAGTCGGACAGGAGACCTTGAAGCTTTCTTT. Translated: CASSRTGDLEAFF.

In this sample, this clone turned up a few times. This chain uses TRBV30 with TRBJ2-2; weak D call: TRBD1 (5 bases). The germline V gene has CDR1 GTSNPN and CDR2 SVGIG (reference sequence). The CDR3 consists of 14 residues. Deletions cut 2 bases from V and 0 bases from J, with 7 bases between. Here the CDR3 DNA reads TGTGCCTGGAGTTGGGGCACGAACACCGGGGAGCTGTTTTTT. This codes for CAWSWGTNTGELFF. The full variable domain, in which reference TRBV30 and TRBJ2-2 provide the parts outside the CDR3, is SQTIHQWPATLVQPVGSPLSLECTVEGTSNPNLYWYRQAAGRGLQLLFYSVGIGQISSEVPQNLSASRPQDRQFILSSKKLLLSDSGFYLCAWSWGTNTGELFFGEGSRLTVL.

This clone was recorded a few times. The V and J genes are TRBV6-4 and TRBJ2-1, with 10 bases identical to TRBD1. CDR3 size: 14 residues. Trimming took 11 bases from V and 9 from J; bases not matched to a gene: 13. The germline gives CDR1 MRHNA, CDR2 SNTAGT. CDR3 sequence reads: CASRQEGTGVEQFF. The CDR3 bases are TGTGCCTCCCGACAGGAGGGGACAGGGGTTGAGCAGTTCTTC.

The gene calls are TRBV13 and TRBJ2-7, with 7 bases matching TRBD2. This CDR3 is built from 16 residues. In germline, CDR1 is PRHDT, CDR2 FYEKMQ (reference sequence). J lost 2 bases, V lost 3 bases, and 10 bases had no gene match. CDR3 amino acids: CASSFKPGTTTYEQYF. DNA for the CDR3: TGTGCCAGCAGCTTCAAGCCCGGGACTACGACCTACGAGCAGTACTTC.

The rearrangement links TRBV4-1 to TRBJ2-3, with 13 positions matching TRBD2. Germline CDR1 reads MGHRA; CDR2 reads YSYEKL. This CDR3 is built from 18 residues. J was trimmed by 2 bases and V by 2 bases; bases with no gene match: 7. The CDR3 region has the DNA TGCGCCAGCAGCCAATGGCAACTAGCGGGAGGGCCCACAGATACGCAGTATTTT. Protein product: CASSQWQLAGGPTDTQYF.

This clone was detected only a few times. The chain has TRBV5-1 and TRBJ2-1, with 9 bases lining up with TRBD1. Losses at the gene ends were 4 bases for V and 4 bases for J; bases not matched to a gene: 6. The length of the CDR3 is 15 residues. Germline V gene data show CDR1 as SGHRS and CDR2 as YFSETQ. CDR3 in DNA: TGCGCCAGCAGCGAGGAGACAGGGGGTTACAATGAGCAGTTCTTC. It codes for CASSEETGGYNEQFF.

This clone was seen a few times. The V and J genes are TRBV5-1 and TRBJ2-1, with a tentative D call TRBD1 (6 bases). The CDR3 has 11 amino acids. Germline CDR1 SGHRS, CDR2 YFSETQ. Trimming cost V 0 bases and J 13 bases, with 8 bases left between them. DNA for the CDR3: TGCGCCAGCAGCTTGGAGGGGGTCCAGTTCTTC. Encoded protein: CASSLEGVQFF.

V is TRBV5-1 and J is TRBJ1-5; D might be TRBD1 (5 bases). The CDR3 covers 15 residues. Germline-derived CDR1 and CDR2 are SGHRS and YFSETQ. The ends were cut back, 0 bases at V and 6 bases at J, with 13 bases in the middle. CDR3 in DNA: TGCGCCAGCAGCTTGGGGGAGGGGAGCGGTCAGCCCCAGCATTTT. It translates to CASSLGEGSGQPQHF.

This chain's CDR3 is CASNTPGSGGAADTQYF. In DNA form, the CDR3 reads TGTGCCAGTAACACACCAGGTAGCGGGGGGGCAGCAGATACGCAGTATTTT. The chain carries TRBV19 and TRBJ2-3, with 11 bases aligning to TRBD2. Germline CDR1 is LNHDA and CDR2 is SQIVND (reference sequence). V trimming: 7 bases; J trimming: 4 bases; junction bases outside the gene matches: 13. The CDR3 runs to 17 residues.

This rearrangement joins TRBV19 to TRBJ2-7, with 11 bases that match TRBD2. The length of the CDR3 is 14 residues. Trimming cost V 5 bases and J 3 bases; bases outside gene matches: 3. The germline V gene has CDR1 LNHDA and CDR2 SQIVND (reference sequence). The chain's CDR3 is CASSGGLADYEQYF. The CDR3 region has the DNA TGTGCCAGTAGTGGGGGACTAGCGGACTACGAGCAGTACTTC.

This rearrangement joins TRBV7-2 to TRBJ1-1; unclear D gene. Germline V gene lookup returns CDR1 SGHTA and CDR2 FQGNSA. V was trimmed by 0 bases and J by 1 base, leaving 6 bases between them. The length of the CDR3 is 14 residues. In nucleotides, the CDR3 is TGTGCCAGCAGCTTAGCGCCGGGGAACACTGAAGCTTTCTTT. This codes for CASSLAPGNTEAFF.

This clone was counted between two and nine times. This chain links TRBV7-9 with TRBJ2-7; unclear D gene. The CDR3 length is 14 residues. The V end lost 1 base, the J end lost 1 base, and 8 bases lay between the germline ends. Looked up from germline, CDR1 is SEHNR and CDR2 is FQNEAQ (reference sequence). In DNA form, the CDR3 reads TGTGCCAGCAGCTTAGGTTCAGAATCCTACGAGCAGTACTTC. Protein: CASSLGSESYEQYF.

The rearrangement uses TRBV6-5 and TRBJ2-7; 15 bases are shared with TRBD2. Trimming removed 2 bases from V and 9 bases from J; junction bases left unmatched: 5. Germline values: CDR1 MNHEY, CDR2 SVGAGI. This CDR3 contains 15 residues. Here the CDR3 reads CASSYGLAGGFVQYF. CDR3 nucleotides: TGTGCCAGCAGTTACGGACTAGCGGGAGGGTTTGTGCAGTACTTC.

This clone was seen a few times. This chain uses TRBV18 with TRBJ1-2; 8 bases align to TRBD1. CDR1 and CDR2 from the germline V gene are KGHSH and LQKENI. V gave up 2 bases and J gave up 4 bases; unmatched junction bases: 0. The CDR3 length is 13 residues. CDR3 nucleotide sequence: TGTGCCAGCTCACCAGGGACAGGCTATGGCTACACCTTC. Protein: CASSPGTGYGYTF.

This clone was seen a few times. The rearrangement uses TRBV5-1 and TRBJ2-4, with TRBD1 matching 7 bases. Trimming at V came to 4 bases and at J to 6 bases, leaving 10 bases not matched to a gene. The CDR3 is 15 amino acids. The germline gives CDR1 SGHRS, CDR2 YFSETQ. The CDR3 bases are TGCGCCAGCAGCCTACAGACAGGGTACGGAAACATTCAGTACTTC. Its protein is CASSLQTGYGNIQYF.

The chain recombines TRBV9 with TRBJ2-1; 9 nucleotides align to TRBD2. Germline values: CDR1 SGDLS, CDR2 YYNGEE. Trimming removed 0 bases from V and 9 bases from J; junction bases left unmatched: 4. CDR3 length equals 14 residues. The CDR3 nucleotides are TGTGCCAGCAGCGTAGCTGTTAGCGGGAGTGAGCAGTTCTTC. Translation gives CASSVAVSGSEQFF.

This clone was seen a few times. The chain employs TRBV12-5 and TRBJ2-2; TRBD1 aligns across 7 bases. This CDR3 comprises 18 residues. V shed 3 bases, J shed 6 bases, and the junction held 16 bases outside the gene matches. Looked up from germline, CDR1 is LGHNT and CDR2 is FRNRAP. The chain's CDR3 is CASGLRTGGSYVAGELFF. CDR3 DNA sequence: TGTGCTAGTGGTTTAAGGACAGGCGGTAGTTATGTGGCCGGGGAGCTGTTTTTT. The full variable domain, in which reference TRBV12-5 and TRBJ2-2 provide the parts outside the CDR3, is DARVTQTPRHKVTEMGQEVTMRCQPILGHNTVFWYRQTMMQGLELLAYFRNRAPLDDSGMPKDRFSAEMPDATLATLKIQPSEPRDSAVYFCASGLRTGGSYVAGELFFGEGSRLTVL.

A few counts support this clone. The chain combines TRBV30 with TRBJ2-5; the D gene is possibly TRBD1 (6 bases). V gave up 6 bases and J gave up 4 bases, with 12 bases separating them. This CDR3 region has 12 residues. In germline, CDR1 is GTSNPN, CDR2 SVGIG (reference sequence). This chain's CDR3 is CACLQGIETQYF. The CDR3 DNA reads as TGTGCCTGTTTACAGGGAATAGAGACCCAGTACTTC.

The chain carries TRBV5-4 and TRBJ2-3; D uncertain. The CDR3 has 15 residues. With 4 bases removed from V and 3 bases from J, the gap between germline ends came to 15 bases. The germline V gene has CDR1 SGHNT and CDR2 YYREEE (reference sequence). The CDR3 DNA follows: TGTGCCAGCAGCCCGGCAGGAATCTTGACAGATACGCAGTATTTT. Translation gives CASSPAGILTDTQYF.

The rearrangement uses TRBV5-8 and TRBJ2-7; 10 positions match TRBD1. CDR1 is SGHTS, CDR2 YDEGEE, per germline. With 4 bases clipped from V and 9 bases from J, the junction kept 10 bases outside the gene matches. The CDR3 loop spans 14 amino acids. The CDR3 DNA reads TGTGCCAGCAGCGCTGGGACAGGGGTATTGTGGCAGTACTTC. It codes for CASSAGTGVLWQYF.

The rearrangement joins TRBV12-5 to TRBJ1-1, with a possible D match to TRBD1 (6 bases). Germline V gene lookup returns CDR1 LGHNT and CDR2 FRNRAP. There are 12 residues in the CDR3. Trimming removed 6 bases from V and 11 bases from J, with 16 bases in between. The CDR3 reads CASGSGQLEAFF. DNA for the CDR3: TGTGCTAGTGGATCGGGACAACTCGAGGCTTTCTTT.

This clone was recorded only once. V is TRBV14 and J is TRBJ1-2; 7 positions agree with TRBD1. V shed 3 bases and J 7 bases; nucleotides not matched to a gene: 8. CDR3 size: 14 residues. Germline lookup yields CDR1 SGHDN and CDR2 FVKESK. CDR3 residues: CASSQRMAGGGYTF. The CDR3 nucleotides read TGTGCCAGCAGCCAGAGAATGGCAGGGGGTGGCTACACCTTC. The variable domain in full, completed from reference TRBV14 and TRBJ1-2, reads EAGVTQFPSHSVIEKGQTVTLRCDPISGHDNLYWYRRVMGKEIKFLLHFVKESKQDESGMPNNRFLAERTGGTYSTLKVQPAELEDSGVYFCASSQRMAGGGYTFGSGTRLTVV.

This clone came up a few times. The V gene is TRBV4-1, the J gene TRBJ2-1; 12 nucleotides agree with TRBD2. Germline V gives CDR1 MGHRA, CDR2 YSYEKL. This CDR3 region has 17 residues. The V and J ends lost 0 bases and 5 bases, in that order; junction bases with no gene match: 5. The chain's CDR3 is CASSQDPGLAGNNEQFF. DNA of the CDR3: TGCGCCAGCAGCCAAGATCCCGGACTAGCGGGGAACAATGAGCAGTTCTTC.

This clone was observed a few times. CDR3 in amino acids: CASSLGQNSGNTIYF. The CDR3, as DNA: TGTGCCAGCAGCCTCGGACAGAACTCTGGAAACACCATATATTTT. The genes are TRBV7-9 and TRBJ1-3, with D possibly matching TRBD1 (6 bases). The CDR3 is 15 residues long. V was pared by 5 bases and J by 0 bases, with 11 bases between. The V gene's germline CDR1 is SEHNR and CDR2 FQNEAQ (reference sequence).

The chain carries TRBV4-1 and TRBJ1-6; 7 nucleotides match TRBD1. The germline gives CDR1 MGHRA, CDR2 YSYEKL. This CDR3 is built from 16 residues. V gave up 3 bases and J gave up 2 bases; unmatched junction bases: 4. CDR3 DNA sequence: TGCGCCAGCAGCCAGGGGGGACAGACCTATAATTCACCCCTCCACTTT. Translated, it gives CASSQGGQTYNSPLHF.